Detailed here is one TCR beta chain. The antigen it recognizes is unknown. Within one base of it there is no much larger clone, and no base qualities were kept. The CDR3, cysteine through phenylalanine, is 16 amino acids long. The kept DNA is CDR3 alone, 48 bases in frame from the first base. Unmatched junction bases come to 1, with V trimmed by 0 bases and J by 0 bases. Reading the germline V gene (reference sequence) gives CDR1 SEHNR and CDR2 FQNEAQ. The source of the sample is a study of cytomegalovirus exposure and HLA in healthy donors (dated by TCRdb to about 2017). With regard to the full study: An earlier analysis of approximately 590 of the donors reported approximately 300 Gb of sequence data and approximately 110 million unique TCR beta sequences from 150 million to 200 million T cells. On average, 235,054 unique TCR beta nucleotide sequences were sequenced per donor among roughly 430 genotyped donors of the cohort, with around 19% of those sequences being non-productive. A later genetic analysis used genome-wide SNP genotypes for about three fifths of the roughly 700 donors, treating that subset as a discovery cohort. Around 320 gigabases of sequencing data and approximately 85 million unique TCR sequences were included in an early release covering about 700 HLA-typed donors. The number of donors typed differed by locus, with roughly 629-640 for A, B, C, DRB1 and DQB1, around 500 for DQA1, 600 to 610 for DPA1, and some 440 for DPB1. The study was designed to test whether signatures of past pathogen exposure could be identified by cataloging public T cell receptors. A later analysis re-examined previously published TCR beta repertoires from roughly 650 donors and added high-resolution HLA genotyping to investigate patterns of TCR occurrence. A separate validation cohort of approximately 130 different subjects was used in addition to the roughly 670-subject first cohort. High-throughput TCR immunosequencing, statistical association of individual TCRs with disease status, and machine learning were combined to predict cytomegalovirus infection status. To decide whether each TCR beta V gene segment behaved as functional or pseudogenic, an earlier analysis of some 580 of the donors relied on high-throughput TCR beta sequencing. Donor age, sex, ethnicity and CMV serostatus were compiled alongside the repertoire data. All discovery cohort repertoires had been generated using a single sequencing platform. Of the roughly 400 genotyped donors, 65% to 90% were placed in the genetic ancestry cluster associated with self-reported Caucasian donors. The T cell repertoires of 550 to 850 subjects were profiled by immunosequencing and related to cytomegalovirus serostatus. Rather than using new phenotypic data, the later analysis identified candidate immune exposures from TCR beta sequences and from how often those sequences occurred across donors. Both class I and class II loci were covered by HLA typing, at four-digit resolution. A handful of DR-DQ haplotypes were handled as single units for association and clustering because linkage in the cohort was strong. Study-wide conclusions, independent of this receptor: A later genetic analysis associated a missense DCLRE1C variant with V-gene and J-gene trimming of TCR beta chains, and an independent cohort replicated the association. In an earlier analysis of some 500 of the donors, most TCR beta V segments were observed in productive rearrangements about 87% or about 30% of the time, broadly matching IMGT annotations. Most TCR sequences were seen in very few donors, while some public TCRs were found in many individuals. It was suggested by the authors that the approach could potentially be generalized to other disease states and immunological phenotypes. Assigning TCR associations to individual alleles was difficult when HLA alleles, especially DR and DQ, strongly co-occurred. Roughly uniform sequencing depth across donors was assumed in presence/absence analyses, although this assumption may not hold. A later genetic analysis reported fewer N-insertions in productive TCRs among donors in an Asian-associated ancestry cluster than the approximately 670-donor mean. Several of the top co-occurrence clusters appeared to be linked to parvovirus B19, influenza, CMV and Epstein-Barr virus, according to a later analysis. The study listed 150 to 200 TCR beta chains as associated with cytomegalovirus. Some IMGT-functional V segments, including TRBV6-2 and TRBV6-3, could not be distinguished by the 87-base-pair reads and were therefore excluded. Specific HLA alleles were associated with around 18,000 TCR beta sequences at a false discovery rate of 0.05 in a later analysis. In a later analysis, the rate of TCR association differed among HLA loci, with DRB1 alleles having the most associated TCRs and HLA-C alleles having the fewest. Because HLA typing was unavailable for some donors at each locus, only the typed subset was used in association tests. The earlier analysis of around 600 of the donors excluded approximately 17 rarely observed V segments, including chromosome 9 orphons, because counts were too low. The classifier was reported to diagnose cytomegalovirus status with high specificity and sensitivity in both the original cohort and the validation cohort. Linkage disequilibrium might explain the correlated functional status among segregating V segments, but an unknown experimental factor could not be ruled out. The sequencing pipeline was judged likely to have produced a cluster of highly shared sequence variants as a technical artifact. Immune exposure information for the cohort was limited to CMV serostatus. The cohort was sequenced for TCR beta chains only, and without alpha or paired-chain data the features that could be detected were limited. A further reported finding was that TCR beta sequences accurately predicted the HLA-A and HLA-B alleles for most subjects in the first cohort. Three of the identified cytomegalovirus-associated TCR beta chains were confirmed in vitro to be specific for cytomegalovirus antigens. Most CMV-associated TCR beta chains appeared to be HLA-restricted in a later analysis, and the HLA associations seemed to be driven largely by CMV exposure. In a later analysis, HLA-associated TCR beta chains were found to be more clonally expanded and to have lower generation probabilities than equally common non-associated chains.

In total, more than 500 healthy bone marrow donors made up the cohort. Cohort members were all nominally healthy when sampled, although unrecorded immune exposures were likely present. The donor was CMV seropositive and was included in the group of 250 to 300 seropositive cohort members. A peripheral blood sample was collected from each donor, and TCR beta sequencing was performed on peripheral blood mononuclear cells. Genomic DNA was extracted from the blood cell samples with the Qiagen DNeasy Blood Extraction Kit. Libraries were constructed by the immunoSEQ multiplex PCR assay. For the multiplex PCR, a mixture combining 60 forward primers for TCR Vbeta segments and 13 reverse primers for TCR Jbeta segments was used. Amplification of the CDR3 region of rearranged TCR beta genes was performed with a multiplex PCR assay on genomic DNA. On the Illumina HiSeq System, the amplified TCR beta libraries were sequenced as 87-base-pair reads. In the source study's methods: A later analysis tallied 70 million to 100 million unique TCR beta chains across the 666 repertoires, and around 9.9 million of those chains were shared by two or more donors. Raw reads were error-corrected and collapsed into unique sequences by a nearest-neighbor algorithm in which closely related sequences were merged to remove PCR and sequencing errors. Alignment of CDR3 sequences to IMGT reference sequences was used to assign V, D and J gene segments. For a sequence to be retained, a match of at least six nucleotides to both a V gene segment and a J gene segment was required. A rearrangement was called productive if the CDR3 had no stop codons and remained in frame with V and J, and every other rearrangement was called non-productive. Following IMGT convention, CDR3 was defined as the stretch from the second conserved V-encoded cysteine to the conserved J-encoded phenylalanine. In an earlier analysis of more than 550 of the donors, sequences lacking an unambiguous match to a single V gene segment were excluded. An earlier analysis of several hundred of the donors called V segments functional above 56.7% productive rearrangements and segregating when the between-donor standard deviation exceeded 5%. A statistical classification framework was developed to diagnose cytomegalovirus status using the catalog of TCR beta chain sequences. V and J gene assignment, in a later analysis, came from comparing TCR nucleotide sequences with IMGT/GENE-DB human TR gene sequences. A later analysis assigned CDR3 sequences and most-parsimonious VDJ recombination scenarios with the TCRdist pipeline. In a later analysis, every TCR beta chain was defined by the combination of its CDR3 amino acid sequence and its V-gene family, and reads without a unique V-gene family were dropped. As a way to deal with suspected cross-contamination and a sequencing artifact, a later analysis dropped 450 to 600 nucleotide sequences that were highly shared and had low generation probability. For each public chain, a later analysis derived a clonal expansion index from normalized ranks of inferred template counts within each repertoire. Generation probabilities in a later analysis came from a VDJ recombination model fitted to out-of-frame rearrangements, and those results were checked against IGoR. Hypergeometric tests were used in a later analysis to score TCR-TCR, TCR-HLA and TCR-CMV co-occurrence, with a repertoire-size bias correction applied to the TCR pairs. To estimate false discovery rates, a later analysis permuted the HLA or CMV assignments 20 times. A later analysis grouped co-occurring TCRs with DBSCAN, adding TCRdist sequence similarity when clustering within HLA-allele-positive subsets. Repertoires with fewer than 30,000 or more than 120,000 public chains were left out of co-occurrence clustering, as were about five repertoires with anomalous nucleotide sharing. TCRdb took over this immuneACCESS table, retaining in-frame rearrangements with V and J assigned. Such tables are incomplete; in checked studies, under half of the missing clones stem from an unresolved V gene, and the remainder is unexplained. V and J calls and clone size are those listed in that table; D and trimming were worked out from the DNA. The sample includes about 140,000 clones, with about 80% observed a single time. Roughly 1.2% of the sample is held by the ten biggest clonotypes.

The sequenced sample consisted of PBMCs. Rearrangement joined TRBV7-9 to TRBJ2-1; the junction holds 8 bases that match TRBD1. This sequence was found in a male donor in good health and CMV-seropositive. At the DNA level, the sequence is TGTGCCAGCAGCTTAGCACAGGGGGTCTCCTACAATGAGCAGTTCTTC. Its protein is CASSLAQGVSYNEQFF. The CDR3, completed at both ends by the reference TRBV7-9 and TRBJ2-1 genes, gives the full variable domain DTGVSQNPRHKITKRGQNVTFRCDPISEHNRLYWYRQTLGQGPEFLTYFQNEAQLEKSRLLSDRFSAERPKGSFSTLEIQRTEQGDSAMYLCASSLAQGVSYNEQFFGPGTRLTVL.